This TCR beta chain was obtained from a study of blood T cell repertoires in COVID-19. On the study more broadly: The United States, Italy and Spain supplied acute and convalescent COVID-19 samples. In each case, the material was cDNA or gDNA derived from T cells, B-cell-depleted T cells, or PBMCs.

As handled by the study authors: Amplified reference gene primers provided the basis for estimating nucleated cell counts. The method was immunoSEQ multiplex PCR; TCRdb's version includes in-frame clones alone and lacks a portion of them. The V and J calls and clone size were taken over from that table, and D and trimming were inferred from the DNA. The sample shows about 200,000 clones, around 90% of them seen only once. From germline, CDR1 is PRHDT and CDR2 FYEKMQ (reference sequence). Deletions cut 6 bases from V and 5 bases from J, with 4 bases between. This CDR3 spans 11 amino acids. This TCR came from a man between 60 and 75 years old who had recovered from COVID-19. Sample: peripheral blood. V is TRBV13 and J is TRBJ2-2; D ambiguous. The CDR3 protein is CASRLTGELFF. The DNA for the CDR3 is TGTGCCAGCAGACTAACCGGGGAGCTGTTTTTT. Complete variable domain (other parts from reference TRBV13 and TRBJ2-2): AAGVIQSPRHLIKEKRETATLKCYPIPRHDTVYWYQQGPGQDPQFLISFYEKMQSDKGSIPDRFSAQQFSDYHSELNMSSLELGDSALYFCASRLTGELFFGEGSRLTVL.